These 8 T cell receptor beta chains were all obtained from the same sample, sequenced in a study of T cells in localized non-small cell lung cancer. Produced via immunoSEQ multiplex PCR; TCRdb's table is partial and in-frame only. This sample has about 22,000 clones, with 80% to 90% found just once. The material sequenced was PBMCs, taken before any cancer treatment. Source of these receptors: a man between 40 and 75 years old with stage II squamous cell lung carcinoma.

This rearrangement joins TRBV7-2 to TRBJ1-1; a possible D gene is TRBD1 (5 bases). The ends were cut back, 5 bases at V and 4 bases at J, with 14 bases in the middle. CDR1 and CDR2 (germline): SGHTA, FQGNSA. This CDR3 region has 14 residues. CDR3 in amino acids: CASSRQGGGTEAFF. DNA of the CDR3: TGTGCCAGCAGCCGTCAGGGAGGCGGCACTGAAGCTTTCTTT.

The chain links TRBV6-1 to TRBJ2-7, with D perhaps matching TRBD2 (6 bases). This CDR3 contains 15 residues. The V end lost 6 bases, the J end lost 0 bases, and 15 bases lay between the germline ends. Germline V gene data show CDR1 as MNHNS and CDR2 as SASEGT. CDR3 amino acids: CASRKGTEDSYEQYF. Here the CDR3 DNA reads TGTGCCAGCAGGAAGGGGACTGAGGACTCCTACGAGCAGTACTTC.

The chain links TRBV6-5 to TRBJ2-3; D uncertain. V dropped 5 bases and J dropped 2 bases, with 14 bases sitting between them. The V gene's germline CDR1 is MNHEY and CDR2 SVGAGI. This CDR3 has 15 residues. The CDR3 spells CASSRNLNPTDTQYF. The CDR3 DNA reads TGTGCCAGCAGTAGAAACTTGAACCCCACAGATACGCAGTATTTT.

This chain uses TRBV19 with TRBJ2-3, with 9 bases fitting TRBD2. CDR1 is LNHDA and CDR2 is SQIVND in the germline V gene (reference sequence). V dropped 6 bases and J dropped 6; count of bases not matched to a gene: 13. The CDR3 consists of 16 residues. The CDR3 sequence is CASSQGLALTGDTQYF. The CDR3, as DNA: TGTGCCAGTAGCCAGGGACTAGCACTAACGGGGGATACGCAGTATTTT.

The chain recombines TRBV28 with TRBJ1-4; no reliable D call. The CDR3 length is 14 residues. Germline assignment: CDR1 MDHEN and CDR2 SYDVKM. Trimming took 7 bases from V and 8 from J, leaving 17 bases between them. The CDR3 here is CASISALPGEKLFF. DNA of the CDR3: TGTGCCAGCATTAGCGCTCTCCCCGGAGAAAAACTGTTTTTT.

The chain combines TRBV18 with TRBJ1-6, with 7 nucleotides matching TRBD1. There are 14 residues in the CDR3. The germline CDR1 and CDR2 sequences are KGHSH and LQKENI. V gave up 6 bases and J gave up 8 bases; unmatched junction bases: 7. The DNA for the CDR3 is TGTGCCAGCTCGCAGGGGGGGTTGGATTCACCCCTCCACTTT. This sequence encodes CASSQGGLDSPLHF.

The chain employs TRBV5-4 and TRBJ2-2; 8 bases are a match to TRBD2. Germline loops: CDR1 SGHNT, CDR2 YYREEE (reference sequence). The CDR3 consists of 14 residues. J gave up 5 bases and V 5 bases, and 5 bases lay outside the gene matches. CDR3 nucleotide sequence: TGTGCCAGCAGACGGGGGGGCAATACCGGGGAGCTGTTTTTT. Translated, it gives CASRRGGNTGELFF.

A single count supports this clone. This chain uses TRBV5-1 with TRBJ2-1, with TRBD2 identical over 15 bases. The CDR3 is 17 amino acids. Trimming at V came to 4 bases and at J to 8 bases, leaving 10 bases not matched to a gene. The V gene's germline CDR1 is SGHRS and CDR2 YFSETQ. In nucleotides, the CDR3 is TGCGCCAGCAGCCCAGGACTAGCGGGGGGGCCGGTAGATGAGCAGTTCTTC. Translated, it gives CASSPGLAGGPVDEQFF.